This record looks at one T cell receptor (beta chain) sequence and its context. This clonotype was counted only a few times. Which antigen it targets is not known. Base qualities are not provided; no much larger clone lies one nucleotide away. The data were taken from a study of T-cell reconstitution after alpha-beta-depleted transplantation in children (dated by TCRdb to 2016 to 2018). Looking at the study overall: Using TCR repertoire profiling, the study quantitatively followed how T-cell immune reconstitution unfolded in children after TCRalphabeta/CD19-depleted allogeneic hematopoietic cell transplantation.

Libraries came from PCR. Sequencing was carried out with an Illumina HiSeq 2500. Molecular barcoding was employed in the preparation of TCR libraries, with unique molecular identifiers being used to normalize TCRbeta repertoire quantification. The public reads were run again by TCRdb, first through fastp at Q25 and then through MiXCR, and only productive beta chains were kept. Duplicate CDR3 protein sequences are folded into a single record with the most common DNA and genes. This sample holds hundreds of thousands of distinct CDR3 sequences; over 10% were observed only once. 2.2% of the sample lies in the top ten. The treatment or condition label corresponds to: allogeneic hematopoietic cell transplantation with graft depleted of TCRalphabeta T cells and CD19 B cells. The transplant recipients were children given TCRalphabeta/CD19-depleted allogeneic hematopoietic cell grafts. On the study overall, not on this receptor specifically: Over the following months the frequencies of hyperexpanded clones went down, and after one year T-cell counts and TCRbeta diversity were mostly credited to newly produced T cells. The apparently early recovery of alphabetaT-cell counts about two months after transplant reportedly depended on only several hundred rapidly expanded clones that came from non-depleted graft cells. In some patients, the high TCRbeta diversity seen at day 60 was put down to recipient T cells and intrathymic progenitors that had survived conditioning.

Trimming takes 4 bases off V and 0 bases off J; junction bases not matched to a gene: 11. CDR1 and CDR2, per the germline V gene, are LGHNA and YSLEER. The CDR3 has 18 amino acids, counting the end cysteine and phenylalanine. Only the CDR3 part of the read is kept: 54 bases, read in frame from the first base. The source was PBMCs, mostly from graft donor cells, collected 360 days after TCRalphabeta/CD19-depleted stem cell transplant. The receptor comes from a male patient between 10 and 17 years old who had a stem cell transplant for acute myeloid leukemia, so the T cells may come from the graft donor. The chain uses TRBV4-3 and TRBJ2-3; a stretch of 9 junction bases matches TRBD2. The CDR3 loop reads CASSRLSGSETSTDTQYF. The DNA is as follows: TGCGCCAGCAGCCGGCTTAGCGGGAGTGAGACTAGCACAGATACGCAGTATTTT.